The T cell receptor (beta chain) described here comes from a study of tumor-infiltrating lymphocytes in oesophageal squamous cell carcinoma. TCRdb used MiXCR to reprocess the PCR reads, holding one entry per CDR3 protein. The table shows approximately 18,000 distinct CDR3 sequences, with 40% to 45% occurring only once. CDR3 length: 12 residues. The V gene's germline CDR1 is SGHVS and CDR2 FNYEAQ. V gave up 1 base and J gave up 10 bases, with 8 bases separating them. A few counts support this clonotype. Specimen: esophageal tumor tissue. The TCR was taken from a male donor with esophageal squamous cell carcinoma. V and J are TRBV7-6 and TRBJ2-1, with D unresolved. As DNA, the CDR3 is TGTGCCAGCAGCTTAGTAGGGCCAGAGCAGTTCTTC. This sequence encodes CASSLVGPEQFF.